These 29 T cell receptor beta chains originate from one sample sequenced in a study of shared clonotypes between healthy human individuals. The data were produced by immunoSEQ multiplex PCR, yet TCRdb's version contains in-frame clones alone and is incomplete. This sample has approximately 1,500,000 clones, with 95% to 99% found just once. The sequenced material came from naive CD4+ T cells sorted from blood. Stated subset: CD45RA+ positively selected. The source is a young man in good health.

The chain combines TRBV18 with TRBJ1-5, with D possibly matching TRBD1 (5 bases). Trimming removed 3 bases at V and 1 base at J, with 16 bases between. Germline V CDR1 and CDR2: KGHSH, LQKENI. The CDR3 loop spans 17 amino acids. The CDR3 loop reads CASSPTVPGGSNQPQHF. CDR3 DNA: TGTGCCAGCTCACCGACAGTGCCGGGGGGAAGCAATCAGCCCCAGCATTTT. The variable domain in full, with the rest retrieved from reference TRBV18 and TRBJ1-5, is NAGVMQNPRHLVRRRGQEARLRCSPMKGHSHVYWYRQLPEEGLKFMVYLQKENIIDESGMPKERFSAEFPKEGPSILRIQQVVRGDSAAYFCASSPTVPGGSNQPQHFGDGTRLSIL.

V is TRBV7-2 and J is TRBJ2-1, with no clear D. The CDR3 totals 13 residues. Germline V CDR1 and CDR2: SGHTA, FQGNSA. Trimming pared 0 bases from V and 8 bases from J, leaving 8 bases between. CDR3 nucleotides: TGTGCCAGCAGCTTAGCCTATCCCCATGAGCAGTTCTTC. This gives the protein CASSLAYPHEQFF. The whole variable domain, filled in from reference TRBV7-2 and TRBJ2-1, reads GAGVSQSPSNKVTEKGKDVELRCDPISGHTALYWYRQSLGQGLEFLIYFQGNSAPDKSGLPSDRFSAERTGGSVSTLTIQRTQQEDSAVYLCASSLAYPHEQFFGPGTRLTVL.

The rearrangement joins TRBV25-1 to TRBJ2-2; D is possibly TRBD1 (8 bases). The CDR3 has 14 amino acids. CDR1 is MGHDK and CDR2 is SYGVNS in the germline V gene. Trimming stripped 6 bases from V and 3 bases from J, with 11 bases between. The chain's CDR3 is CASRQGGDTGELFF. The CDR3 DNA is TGTGCCAGCAGACAGGGGGGGGACACCGGGGAGCTGTTTTTT. The complete variable domain, with remaining parts taken from reference TRBV25-1 and TRBJ2-2, reads EADIYQTPRYLVIGTGKKITLECSQTMGHDKMYWYQQDPGMELHLIHYSYGVNSTEKGDLSSESTVSRIRTEHFPLTLESARPSHTSQYLCASRQGGDTGELFFGEGSRLTVL.

Concerning this clone: Other DNA sequences from this sample encode an identical CDR3 as well. The chain couples TRBV5-4 to TRBJ2-1; perhaps TRBD2 as D (6 bases). V was shortened by 4 bases and J by 6 bases, with 11 bases between the two germline ends. Germline values: CDR1 SGHNT, CDR2 YYREEE (reference sequence). CDR3 length: 13 residues. CDR3 nucleotide sequence: TGTGCCAGCAGCCTGCCGGGGGTCAATGAGCAGTTCTTC. Its translation: CASSLPGVNEQFF.

The chain couples TRBV28 to TRBJ2-1, with 13 bases that match TRBD2. The CDR3 spans 14 residues. CDR1 and CDR2 (germline): MDHEN, SYDVKM. The ends lost 6 bases at V and 8 bases at J; junction bases unmatched: 4. CDR3 region: CASSWTSGSDEQFF. The CDR3 DNA reads as TGTGCCAGCAGCTGGACTAGCGGGAGCGATGAGCAGTTCTTC.

V and J are TRBV9 and TRBJ2-1; 10 nucleotides agree with TRBD2. Germline V gene data show CDR1 as SGDLS and CDR2 as YYNGEE. V was pared by 0 bases and J by 0 bases, with 9 bases of the junction left unmatched. There are 19 residues in the CDR3. The CDR3 region has the DNA TGTGCCAGCAGCGTAGATGGTCGACTAGCGGGTGACTCCTACAATGAGCAGTTCTTC. Protein sequence: CASSVDGRLAGDSYNEQFF.

This clone showed up just a few times. The chain employs TRBV5-4 and TRBJ1-2; tentatively, D is TRBD1 (6 bases). Trimming removed 4 bases from V and 6 bases from J, with 22 bases in between. From germline, CDR1 is SGHNT and CDR2 YYREEE (reference sequence). The CDR3 totals 16 residues. The CDR3 region has the DNA TGTGCCAGCAGCACGCAAACAGGGAGGACTCTAGATGGCTACACCTTC. Translating gives CASSTQTGRTLDGYTF. Looking up the rest from reference TRBV5-4 and TRBJ1-2 gives the full variable domain: ETGVTQSPTHLIKTRGQQVTLRCSSQSGHNTVSWYQQALGQGPQFIFQYYREEENGRGNFPPRFSGLQFPNYSSELNVNALELDDSALYLCASSTQTGRTLDGYTFGSGTRLTVV.

This chain uses TRBV5-5 with TRBJ1-2; D is perhaps TRBD1 (5 bases). Looked up from germline, CDR1 is SGHKS and CDR2 is YYEKEE (reference sequence). There are 15 residues in the CDR3. Trimming took off 4 bases at V and 0 bases at J, with 13 bases between the two ends. The CDR3 DNA reads TGTGCCAGCAGCATACGGGACGGGACTAACTATGGCTACACCTTC. This codes for CASSIRDGTNYGYTF.

This clone showed up just once. This rearrangement joins TRBV2 to TRBJ1-3; possibly TRBD1 for D (5 bases). Germline CDR1 SNHLY, CDR2 FYNNEI. Trimming stripped 6 bases from V and 0 bases from J, with 12 bases between. The length of the CDR3 is 15 residues. The DNA of the CDR3 is TGTGCCAGCAGAGGGGCAGGGACCTCTGGAAACACCATATATTTT. Translated: CASRGAGTSGNTIYF.

The chain carries TRBV19 and TRBJ2-6; 8 bases line up with TRBD1. The J segment lost 0 bases and the V segment lost 5 bases, leaving 9 bases of the junction unmatched. The CDR3 spans 18 residues. Germline V lookup: CDR1 LNHDA, CDR2 SQIVND (reference sequence). In DNA form, the CDR3 reads TGTGCCAGTAGTTCCCGGACAGGGCCCAGCTCTGGGGCCAACGTCCTGACTTTC. Translation: CASSSRTGPSSGANVLTF.

V is TRBV18 and J is TRBJ1-1, with no clear D. Germline lookup yields CDR1 KGHSH and CDR2 LQKENI. This CDR3 spans 16 amino acids. V was trimmed by 0 bases and J by 1 base, leaving 12 bases between them. In nucleotides, the CDR3 is TGTGCCAGCTCACCACCGTCTTCTCCCAGGAACACTGAAGCTTTCTTT. Residues: CASSPPSSPRNTEAFF.

This chain connects TRBV27 to TRBJ2-3, with D tentatively TRBD1 (6 bases). Germline CDR1 reads MNHEY; CDR2 reads SMNVEV (reference sequence). The ends were cut back, 3 bases at V and 2 bases at J, with 15 bases in the middle. The CDR3 contains 16 residues. CDR3 loop: CASSLGATRFTDTQYF. The CDR3 bases are TGTGCCAGCAGTTTGGGGGCGACCCGATTCACAGATACGCAGTATTTT.

The chain joins TRBV28 to TRBJ2-3; tentative D call: TRBD2 (5 bases). Germline V gives CDR1 MDHEN, CDR2 SYDVKM. Trimming cost V 6 bases and J 3 bases, with 19 bases left between them. This CDR3 has 16 residues. The CDR3 DNA reads as TGTGCCAGCAGCTTAGCGCGCCCGGGTAGTACAGATACGCAGTATTTT. Translating it yields CASSLARPGSTDTQYF. Drawing the rest from reference TRBV28 and TRBJ2-3, the complete variable domain is DVKVTQSSRYLVKRTGEKVFLECVQDMDHENMFWYRQDPGLGLRLIYFSYDVKMKEKGDIPEGYSVSREKKERFSLILESASTNQTSMYLCASSLARPGSTDTQYFGPGTRLTVL.

This sequence joins TRBV9 and TRBJ2-7; D possibly uses TRBD1 or TRBD2 (5 bases each). This CDR3 comprises 13 residues. V gave up 9 bases and J gave up 0 bases, with 13 bases separating them. Germline V gene data show CDR1 as SGDLS and CDR2 as YYNGEE. CDR3 amino acids: CATVRDPSYEQYF. The CDR3 bases are TGTGCCACCGTCAGGGACCCCTCCTACGAGCAGTACTTC.

V gene TRBV5-1 combines with J gene TRBJ2-5; the D is unclear. The germline V gene has CDR1 SGHRS and CDR2 YFSETQ. V lost 4 bases and J lost 5, with 9 bases in between. The CDR3 contains 12 residues. The CDR3 loop is CASSPVGETQYF. CDR3 sequence (DNA): TGCGCCAGCAGCCCCGTTGGGGAGACCCAGTACTTC.

With respect to this clone: At the DNA level, this CDR3 is encoded by other sequences in the same sample as well. The rearrangement links TRBV9 to TRBJ2-1; 7 positions match TRBD2. The V segment lost 1 base and the J segment 5 bases; nucleotides outside the gene matches: 3. Germline loops: CDR1 SGDLS, CDR2 YYNGEE. CDR3 length: 14 amino acids. The CDR3 region has the DNA TGTGCCAGCAGCGTAAGACTAGCAGACAATGAGCAGTTCTTC. Translation: CASSVRLADNEQFF.

The chain uses TRBV5-1 and TRBJ2-3, with D perhaps matching TRBD1 (5 bases). The CDR3 has 13 amino acids. Per the germline V gene, CDR1 is SGHRS and CDR2 is YFSETQ. Trimming cost V 5 bases and J 2 bases, with 9 bases left between them. The CDR3 reads CASRPTVTDTQYF. Written as DNA, the CDR3 is TGCGCCAGCAGGCCGACAGTCACAGATACGCAGTATTTT. The entire variable domain, with the rest obtained from reference TRBV5-1 and TRBJ2-3, is as follows: KAGVTQTPRYLIKTRGQQVTLSCSPISGHRSVSWYQQTPGQGLQFLFEYFSETQRNKGNFPGRFSGRQFSNSRSEMNVSTLELGDSALYLCASRPTVTDTQYFGPGTRLTVL.

This chain links TRBV11-2 with TRBJ1-2; D ambiguous. Germline values: CDR1 SGHAT, CDR2 FQNNGV. This CDR3 spans 14 amino acids. The V end lost 5 bases, the J end lost 2 bases, and 12 bases lay between the germline ends. The CDR3 region is CASSHASSNYGYTF. CDR3 DNA sequence: TGTGCCAGCAGCCACGCCAGTTCAAACTATGGCTACACCTTC. The full variable domain, with the rest looked up from reference TRBV11-2 and TRBJ1-2, is EAGVAQSPRYKIIEKRQSVAFWCNPISGHATLYWYQQILGQGPKLLIQFQNNGVVDDSQLPKDRFSAERLKGVDSTLKIQPAKLEDSAVYLCASSHASSNYGYTFGSGTRLTVV.

The chain employs TRBV28 and TRBJ2-7, with a weak D call TRBD1 (5 bases). The V gene's germline CDR1 is MDHEN and CDR2 SYDVKM. V lost 3 bases to trimming and J lost 4 bases, with 16 bases between them. This CDR3 is built from 15 residues. CDR3 nucleotides: TGTGCCAGCAGTTTTTGGTCAGGGTTCGGTTACGAGCAGTACTTC. Its protein is CASSFWSGFGYEQYF.

V is TRBV19 and J is TRBJ1-1; D is perhaps TRBD1 (6 bases). The CDR3 is made up of 14 amino acids. The V end lost 4 bases, the J end lost 5 bases, and 14 bases lay between the germline ends. From germline, CDR1 is LNHDA and CDR2 SQIVND (reference sequence). This CDR3 reads CASSTPGQATEAFF. The CDR3 DNA follows: TGTGCCAGTAGTACTCCGGGACAAGCGACTGAAGCTTTCTTT.

This clone was found once. The J gene is TRBJ1-2, the V gene TRBV4-2; 9 bases map to TRBD1. The J segment lost 5 bases and the V segment lost 0 bases, leaving 7 bases of the junction unmatched. The CDR3 has 16 amino acids. Germline CDR1 and CDR2: LGHNA and YNFKEQ. The CDR3 is CASSQDRPDRGYGYTF. The CDR3, as DNA: TGTGCCAGCAGCCAAGACCGACCCGACAGGGGGTATGGCTACACCTTC.

This clone was picked up one time. This chain links TRBV29-1 with TRBJ2-5; D may be TRBD1 (8 bases). The length of the CDR3 is 14 residues. Germline assignment: CDR1 SQVTM and CDR2 ANQGSEA. Trimming stripped 6 bases from V and 8 bases from J, with 22 bases between. CDR3 amino acids: CSVAGRTGRGTQYF. DNA for the CDR3: TGCAGCGTCGCCGGTCGGACAGGGAGGGGAACCCAGTACTTC.

This chain uses TRBV6-5 with TRBJ1-2; D call uncertain. V dropped 2 bases and J dropped 1 base, with 11 bases sitting between them. The CDR3 is made up of 15 amino acids. Germline CDR1 reads MNHEY; CDR2 reads SVGAGI. CDR3 sequence reads: CASSYAQAHNYGYTF. The DNA of the CDR3 is TGTGCCAGCAGTTACGCACAAGCTCATAACTATGGCTACACCTTC.

The V gene is TRBV10-3, the J gene TRBJ2-3; TRBD2 matches at 16 bases. The CDR3 length is 16 residues. The germline V gene has CDR1 ENHRY and CDR2 SYGVKD. With V trimmed by 5 bases and J by 7 bases, 6 bases remained unmatched. The CDR3 loop reads CAISPAGLAGGNTQYF. The DNA of the CDR3 is TGTGCCATCAGTCCAGCGGGACTAGCGGGAGGGAATACGCAGTATTTT.

The chain joins TRBV4-3 to TRBJ2-7; D could derive from TRBD1 or TRBD2 (5 bases each). Trimming stripped 4 bases from V and 1 base from J, with 11 bases between. CDR1 and CDR2 (germline): LGHNA, YSLEER. The CDR3 sequence is 14 residues long. The CDR3 DNA reads TGCGCCAGCAGCCGGGACCCCCAGTCCTACGAGCAGTACTTC. It yields the protein CASSRDPQSYEQYF.

The chain is built from TRBV29-1 and TRBJ2-7, with 7 positions matching TRBD2. Looked up from germline, CDR1 is SQVTM and CDR2 is ANQGSEA. The junction had 15 bases not matched to a gene; V was cut back by 3 bases and J by 4 bases. This CDR3 region has 16 residues. In DNA form, the CDR3 reads TGCAGCGTTGAGGGGGGGATTCCGGGACGGACGTACGAGCAGTACTTC. This codes for CSVEGGIPGRTYEQYF.

This clone appeared once. The V and J genes are TRBV9 and TRBJ2-7; 7 bases are a match to TRBD1. The CDR3 loop spans 14 amino acids. CDR1 SGDLS and CDR2 YYNGEE come from the germline V gene. The V and J ends lost 4 bases and 3 bases, in that order; junction bases with no gene match: 7. In DNA form, the CDR3 reads TGTGCCAGCAGCACTCAGACAGGGAACTACGAGCAGTACTTC. Protein: CASSTQTGNYEQYF.

The genes are TRBV19 and TRBJ2-1; D unresolved. The germline gives CDR1 LNHDA, CDR2 SQIVND (reference sequence). V lost 3 bases and J lost 8, with 8 bases in between. The CDR3 is 12 residues long. This CDR3 is CASSIPRHEQFF. The DNA for the CDR3 is TGTGCCAGTAGTATCCCCAGGCATGAGCAGTTCTTC.

This rearrangement joins TRBV18 to TRBJ2-1, with D tentatively TRBD2 (6 bases). The germline V gene encodes CDR1 KGHSH and CDR2 LQKENI. The CDR3 covers 15 residues. Deletions cut 4 bases from V and 2 bases from J, with 12 bases between. In DNA form, the CDR3 reads TGTGCCAGCTCACGTGTAGGCGGGGCCTACAATGAGCAGTTCTTC. It specifies CASSRVGGAYNEQFF.